This TCR beta chain was identified in a study of blood T cell repertoires in COVID-19 (dated by TCRdb to about 2020). Notes on the research overall: Samples from collaborators originated in the United States, Italy and Spain and spanned both the acute and convalescent phases of COVID-19. The material from the prospective study consisted of cDNA or gDNA derived from T cells, B-cell-depleted T cells, or PBMCs. Subjects who had been exposed to COVID-19, were actively infected with it, or had recovered from it provided the deeply sampled blood TCRbeta repertoires that made up the dataset. The repertoires were released in a freely available public database intended as a resource for research on the immune response to SARS-CoV-2. The samples were drawn from two sources: the first 160 participants of the ongoing ImmuneRACE study, and 1,200 or so subjects contributed by 6 global collaborators. Nearly every sample came with metadata listing a de-identified subject ID, COVID-19 status, age in years and sex. Where available, HLA class I and class II types were taken from metadata supplied by the sample provider and were not determined by assay-based typing. Findings and caveats that apply to the study as a whole: The quantity of clinical and demographic metadata differed by source and by participant and was supplied without curation.

The immunoSEQ Assay, a bias-controlled multiplex PCR, was used to amplify TCRbeta CDR3 regions from genomic DNA. From the authors' description of their analysis: The number of nucleated cells in each sample was estimated from the amplification of reference gene primers within the assay. To quantify the absolute abundance of each unique TCRbeta CDR3 rearrangement, sequence reads were collapsed and filtered. For each sample, productive Simpson clonality was calculated as the square root of Simpson's diversity index over productive rearrangements. In its TCRdb copy, this immuneACCESS table keeps in-frame sequences only and misses some clones. Where compared with another copy, unresolved V genes explain less than half of these, and the others have no known cause. V, J and clone size derive from that table, while D and trimming were established from the DNA sequence. The sample profile shows tens of thousands of clones; 90% of them were found once. The ten largest make up under 6.5% of the sample.

In regard to this clone: Its target antigen remains unknown. Per-base qualities were not stored, and no clone one base away is much larger.

Each collaborating institution followed its own protocols to collect whole blood in K2EDTA tubes. For TCRbeta analysis, collaborators shipped samples as frozen whole blood, isolated PBMCs, or DNA extracted from either of those sample types. CDR1 is given as MNHNY and CDR2 as SVGAGI, both from the germline V gene (reference sequence). From cysteine to phenylalanine, the CDR3 is 16 amino acids long. Left in the record is the CDR3 DNA by itself, 48 bases read in frame from the first base. V and J are trimmed by 5 bases and 1 base, and the gene matches miss 8 bases of the junction. The sequence joins TRBV6-6 to TRBJ2-5; 9 bases in the middle match TRBD2. The receptor was derived from a man between 65 and 85 years old with acute or convalescent COVID-19. The material sequenced was peripheral blood. The nucleotides read TGTGCCAGCAGTGGGGGGAGCGGGGGGCCCCAAGAGACCCAGTACTTC. Its protein reads: CASSGGSGGPQETQYF.